This paragraph covers one T cell receptor beta chain sequence. Its specificity is not known. These data come from a study of identical twins. Study-level points and caveats: Weaker excess twin sharing was seen among beta out-of-frame sequences. Analyses based on zero insertions could be partly confounded by invariant MAIT and iNKT cells. There were fewer insertions in abundant cord blood beta clonotypes, but memory repertoires showed no such pattern.

TCRdb redid the calling of the 5' RACE reads with MiXCR, one entry per CDR3 protein. Here the sample spans hundreds of thousands of distinct CDR3 sequences, under 9% being singletons. This CDR3 has 17 residues. The germline V and J ends were trimmed by 2 bases and 4 bases, with 21 bases remaining between them. Germline V lookup: CDR1 MRHNA, CDR2 SNTAGT. The same data also contributed to another study, on yellow fever vaccine responses in identical twins.

The specimen was PBMCs. The origin of this receptor is a woman younger than 35 in good health. This chain uses TRBV6-4 with TRBJ2-7; D call uncertain. CDR3 bases: TGTGCCAGCAGTGACCCCTCGGTGCGAGGAAGGTTTTACGAGCAGTACTTC. It translates to CASSDPSVRGRFYEQYF.